The entry that follows covers one T cell receptor (beta chain) sequence. The antigen remains undetermined. This specimen belongs to a study of CXCR3-negative and CXCR3-positive naive CD8 T cells. The authors made the TRB cDNA libraries by 5' RACE using UMI labels. Using the 5' RACE reads, TCRdb records one entry per CDR3 protein without DNA. The sample totals about 150,000 distinct CDR3 sequences. This CDR3 has 12 amino acids. Germline V gene data show CDR1 as LGHNT and CDR2 as FRNRAP. The study's findings and limits: A higher hydrophobicity marked the TRB CDR3s of CXCR3-positive naive cells versus CXCR3-negative naive cells.

Input material: naive CXCR3+ CD8+ T cells from blood. The subset was: CD45RO-CCR7+CD27+CD95- naive CD8+ T cells expressing CXCR3 (TNR3+). J is TRBJ1-1 and V is TRBV12-5; no DNA is available, so the TRBD1 call from TCRdb remains unchecked. This clonotype was obtained from a human donor in good health. Some clones in this sample may be carry-over from other donors' samples. The CDR3 loop reads CATTGSATEAFF.